Sequencing of this TCR beta chain was carried out in a study of T cell repertoires in cytomegalovirus infection. Study context: CMV infection and matching HLA type were both indicated by public TCR beta signatures.

This clonotype was observed many times. Its target is unknown. TCRdb re-analysed the reads in MiXCR, keeping a single row per CDR3 protein. The profile covers under 800,000 distinct CDR3 sequences, with roughly 26% appearing a single time and 6.5% to 10% taken by the ten largest. Notes on the study in general: Summed frequency of public TCR beta families distinguished CMV carriers with the relevant HLA.

The receptor's source is a human donor in good health (CMV status not recorded). Some clones in this sample may be carry-over from other donors' samples. The sequenced material came from CD8+ T cells from PBMCs.

The CDR3: CAISETGPPDDEQFF. The CDR3 nucleotides are TGTGCCATCAGTGAAACAGGACCCCCTGACGATGAGCAGTTCTTC. The rearrangement joins TRBV10-3 to TRBJ2-1, with D perhaps matching TRBD1 (5 bases). V gave up 3 bases and J gave up 8 bases, with 17 bases separating them. Germline V gene data show CDR1 as ENHRY and CDR2 as SYGVKD. The CDR3 is made up of 15 amino acids.